These 22 T cell receptor beta chains came from one sample sequenced in a study of vaccination and CD4 T cells after COVID-19. Stated treatment: approximately 10-day PBMC culture with coronavirus spike peptide pools or control peptides (ViraFEST assay). The Oncomine TCR Beta short-read assay was applied to DNA of cultured CD4+ T cells. Each CDR3 protein is one row after TCRdb ran MiXCR on the PCR reads. The repertoire holds 16,000 or so distinct CDR3 sequences, with about 45% as singletons. Their specific antigens are unknown. The sequenced sample was CD4+ T cells from blood, cultured in vitro, obtained after SARS-CoV-2 vaccination. The receptor set was obtained from a human donor who had recovered from COVID-19.

This clonotype was counted a few times. The chain employs TRBV2 and TRBJ2-7; a weak D match, TRBD1 (6 bases). Germline V gives CDR1 SNHLY, CDR2 FYNNEI. This CDR3 spans 12 amino acids. Trimming cost V 7 bases and J 5 bases, with 12 bases left between them. CDR3 nucleotide sequence: TGTGCCAGCACCAGGGACATTAACGAGCAGTACTTC. Protein: CASTRDINEQYF. The variable domain in full, completed from reference TRBV2 and TRBJ2-7, reads EPEVTQTPSHQVTQMGQEVILRCVPISNHLYFYWYRQILGQKVEFLVSFYNNEISEKSEIFDDQFSVERPDGSNFTLKIRSTKLEDSAMYFCASTRDINEQYFGPGTRLTVT.

The rearrangement uses TRBV18 and TRBJ2-1; 8 nucleotides line up with TRBD1. The V gene end was trimmed by 2 bases and the J gene end by 5 bases; junction bases not matched to a gene: 8. Per germline, CDR1 KGHSH and CDR2 LQKENI. The CDR3 contains 16 residues. The CDR3 sequence: CASSPGIGQGNNEQFF. In DNA, the CDR3 is TGTGCCAGCTCACCAGGAATAGGACAGGGCAACAATGAGCAGTTCTTC.

This clonotype has only one observation. The gene calls are TRBV5-6 and TRBJ1-5, with D unclear. This CDR3 region has 15 residues. V was trimmed by 0 bases and J by 0 bases, leaving 7 bases between them. In germline, CDR1 is SGHDT, CDR2 YYEEEE. CDR3 sequence: CASSLGQISNQPQHF. DNA for the CDR3: TGTGCCAGCAGCTTGGGGCAGATTAGCAATCAGCCCCAGCATTTT.

The J gene is TRBJ2-5, the V gene TRBV11-2; no definite D call. This CDR3 region has 13 residues. V gave up 2 bases and J gave up 2 bases, with 6 bases separating them. Per germline, CDR1 SGHAT and CDR2 FQNNGV. Here the CDR3 reads CASSLRLQETQYF. CDR3 nucleotides: TGTGCCAGCAGCTTACGGCTACAAGAGACCCAGTACTTC.

This chain links TRBV19 with TRBJ2-3; D tentatively fits TRBD1 or TRBD2 (5 bases each). Germline V CDR1 and CDR2: LNHDA, SQIVND (reference sequence). There are 17 residues in the CDR3. With 2 bases removed from V and 0 bases from J, the gap between germline ends came to 15 bases. The CDR3 region has the DNA TGTGCCAGTAGTATATCCCCGGGGCAGGAGAGCACAGATACGCAGTATTTT. Encoded protein: CASSISPGQESTDTQYF.

The genes are TRBV28 and TRBJ1-2; 7 bases map to TRBD1. This CDR3 is built from 16 residues. The germline V gene has CDR1 MDHEN and CDR2 SYDVKM. Losses at the gene ends were 2 bases for V and 3 bases for J; bases not matched to a gene: 9. CDR3 DNA sequence: TGTGCCAGCAGTTTAGGCGGGCAGGGGGGTGACTATGGCTACACCTTC. It encodes CASSLGGQGGDYGYTF.

The chain joins TRBV6-5 to TRBJ2-1; 15 bases map to TRBD2. V gave up 1 base and J gave up 5 bases; unmatched junction bases: 3. CDR1 is MNHEY and CDR2 is SVGAGI in the germline V gene. This CDR3 has 17 amino acids. CDR3 coding DNA: TGTGCCAGCAGTTACTTAGGACTAGCGGGAGGGGACAATGAGCAGTTCTTC. This codes for CASSYLGLAGGDNEQFF.

This clonotype was seen only a few times. This chain joins TRBV7-2 and TRBJ2-7; D is undetermined. Per the germline V gene, CDR1 is SGHTA and CDR2 is FQGNSA. The CDR3 has 11 residues. V lost 4 bases to trimming and J lost 3 bases, with 4 bases between them. CDR3 sequence: CASSSNYEQYF. In DNA, the CDR3 is TGTGCCAGCAGCTCCAACTACGAGCAGTACTTC.

This rearrangement joins TRBV6-1 to TRBJ1-6, with D perhaps matching TRBD1 (6 bases). The V end was cut by 6 bases, the J end by 5 bases, with 14 bases between. The CDR3 sequence is 15 residues long. CDR1 is MNHNS and CDR2 is SASEGT in the germline V gene. The CDR3 region is CASSPGGYNNSPLHF. Written as DNA, the CDR3 is TGTGCCAGCAGCCCCGGGGGCTACAATAATTCACCCCTCCACTTT.

This clonotype was seen a single time. The J gene is TRBJ2-2, the V gene TRBV2; D remains ambiguous. CDR1 is SNHLY and CDR2 is FYNNEI in the germline V gene. The CDR3 sequence is 14 residues long. V was trimmed by 5 bases and J by 6 bases, leaving 13 bases between them. This CDR3 is CASSPGYQAGELFF. The CDR3 DNA follows: TGTGCCAGCAGTCCTGGTTACCAGGCCGGGGAGCTGTTTTTT. The full variable domain, with the rest looked up from reference TRBV2 and TRBJ2-2, is EPEVTQTPSHQVTQMGQEVILRCVPISNHLYFYWYRQILGQKVEFLVSFYNNEISEKSEIFDDQFSVERPDGSNFTLKIRSTKLEDSAMYFCASSPGYQAGELFFGEGSRLTVL.

Judged by abundance, this clonotype is medium-sized. The chain employs TRBV5-6 and TRBJ1-2; the match to TRBD1 covers 8 bases. This CDR3 region has 15 residues. V shed 3 bases, J shed 4 bases, and the junction held 8 bases outside the gene matches. Looked up from germline, CDR1 is SGHDT and CDR2 is YYEEEE. The CDR3 DNA reads as TGTGCCAGCAGCTCGAGGACAGGGCCGCGCTATGGCTACACCTTC. As protein: CASSSRTGPRYGYTF.

This clonotype was recorded once. The chain recombines TRBV19 with TRBJ2-3; a possible D gene is TRBD1 (5 bases). This CDR3 region has 16 residues. Germline-derived CDR1 and CDR2 are LNHDA and SQIVND (reference sequence). Trimming stripped 1 base from V and 6 bases from J, with 17 bases between. The CDR3 here is CASSIVFVGSGDTQYF. The CDR3 coding sequence is TGTGCCAGTAGTATAGTTTTCGTGGGCTCAGGGGATACGCAGTATTTT.

This clonotype was found a few times. The chain recombines TRBV6-1 with TRBJ1-5, with D maybe TRBD1 (6 bases). Per the germline V gene, CDR1 is MNHNS and CDR2 is SASEGT. V was cut by 5 bases and J by 1 base, with 15 bases left in between. CDR3 length: 16 amino acids. The CDR3 region is CASSRLTGSSNQPQHF. The DNA for the CDR3 is TGTGCCAGCAGTCGCTTGACAGGCTCCAGCAATCAGCCCCAGCATTTT.

The chain carries TRBV4-1 and TRBJ2-6; D ambiguous. The CDR3 has 16 residues. CDR1 and CDR2 from the germline V gene are MGHRA and YSYEKL. The ends were cut back, 4 bases at V and 0 bases at J, with 10 bases in the middle. As DNA, the CDR3 is TGCGCCAGCAGCCCTACCGAGAGCTCTGGGGCCAACGTCCTGACTTTC. It is translated as CASSPTESSGANVLTF.

V is TRBV6-1 and J is TRBJ2-2, with D possibly being TRBD2 (5 bases). V lost 6 bases to trimming and J lost 1 base, with 6 bases between them. Germline CDR1 and CDR2: MNHNS and SASEGT. The CDR3 length is 13 residues. CDR3 nucleotide sequence: TGTGCCAGCAGGAGGGAGAACACCGGGGAGCTGTTTTTT. Translation: CASRRENTGELFF.

The V and J genes are TRBV7-8 and TRBJ2-1; the match to TRBD1 covers 10 bases. Trimming at V came to 2 bases and at J to 7 bases, leaving 5 bases not matched to a gene. Germline V gene lookup returns CDR1 SGHVS and CDR2 FQNEAQ. The CDR3 sequence is 15 residues long. Written as DNA, the CDR3 is TGTGCCAGCAGCTTATTCGGGACAGGGGTTAATGAGCAGTTCTTC. Translated, it gives CASSLFGTGVNEQFF. The complete variable domain, with remaining parts taken from reference TRBV7-8 and TRBJ2-1, reads GAGVSQSPRYKVAKRGQDVALRCDPISGHVSLFWYQQALGQGPEFLTYFQNEAQLDKSGLPSDRFFAERPEGSVSTLKIQRTQQEDSAVYLCASSLFGTGVNEQFFGPGTRLTVL.

V usage is TRBV28 and J usage is TRBJ2-2; D might be TRBD1 (6 bases). This CDR3 is 17 amino acids long. V gave up 4 bases and J gave up 6 bases, with 21 bases separating them. Germline V CDR1 and CDR2: MDHEN, SYDVKM. The CDR3 reads CASSSTRQARGPGELFF. For the CDR3, the DNA is TGTGCCAGCAGTTCGACCCGACAGGCACGGGGACCCGGGGAGCTGTTTTTT.

The chain has TRBV28 and TRBJ1-5, with unresolved D. The V gene's germline CDR1 is MDHEN and CDR2 SYDVKM. The CDR3 length is 13 residues. V lost 2 bases, J lost 7 bases, and 9 bases lay in between. CDR3 protein: CASSLRPGQPQHF. The CDR3 DNA reads as TGTGCCAGCAGTTTACGGCCCGGGCAGCCCCAGCATTTT.

This chain connects TRBV27 to TRBJ2-2; D might be TRBD1 (6 bases). Per the germline V gene, CDR1 is MNHEY and CDR2 is SMNVEV (reference sequence). CDR3 length equals 14 residues. The V and J ends lost 8 bases and 3 bases respectively, with 13 bases between them. The CDR3 loop reads CASRLQGDTGELFF. CDR3 sequence (DNA): TGTGCCAGCCGACTACAGGGCGACACCGGGGAGCTGTTTTTT.

As to this clonotype: A far larger clone is one base from this, pointing to a likely read error. The J gene is TRBJ2-7, the V gene TRBV6-1; D is possibly TRBD1 (5 bases). Germline V CDR1 and CDR2: MNHNS, SASEGT. This CDR3 spans 15 amino acids. The CDR3 nucleotides read TGTGCCATCAGTGAGACACAGGCGGCGGCGGCGGAACAGTGCTTC. Its translation is CAISETQAAAAEQCF.

The chain is built from TRBV20-1 and TRBJ2-3; D might be TRBD1 (5 bases). Deletions cut 6 bases from V and 0 bases from J, with 13 bases between. The CDR3 has 14 residues. CDR1 and CDR2 from the germline V gene are DFQATT and SNEGSKA (reference sequence). The CDR3 spells CSAQRQGSTDTQYF. The CDR3, as DNA: TGCAGTGCACAACGCCAGGGAAGCACAGATACGCAGTATTTT.

The chain combines TRBV10-3 with TRBJ1-1, with unresolved D. The germline V gene has CDR1 ENHRY and CDR2 SYGVKD. The CDR3 extends over 14 amino acids. The germline V and J ends were trimmed by 2 bases and 10 bases, with 17 bases remaining between them. The CDR3 here is CAISEPGSWLGAFF. The CDR3 nucleotides read TGTGCCATCAGTGAGCCGGGATCATGGCTAGGAGCTTTCTTT.